This T cell receptor beta chain was profiled in a study of circulating and synovial CD4+ cells in juvenile arthritis. Generated by immunoSEQ multiplex PCR, the TCRdb table keeps only in-frame clones and is missing some. The sample contains some 33,000 clones, 90% to 95% of which appear only once. Findings and limits, study-wide: Circulating pathogenic-like and bulk T cells looked alike by Vbeta family usage. Some such blood samples were as oligoclonal as synovium. Compared with bulk blood, circulating pathogenic-like lymphocytes shared substantially more CDR3 sequences with synovial T cells.

V shed 4 bases, J shed 2 bases, and the junction held 8 bases outside the gene matches. The CDR3 runs to 15 residues. Germline CDR1 and CDR2: SGDLS and YYNGEE. For this clone: Its antigen is unknown.

The clonotype was recovered from a human donor with juvenile idiopathic arthritis. The gene calls are TRBV9 and TRBJ2-5, with 7 nucleotides matching TRBD1. The sequenced sample was CD4+ T cells from blood. The CDR3 nucleotides are TGTGCCAGCAGCCGCGTAGGGGGCCCACAAGAGACCCAGTACTTC. Protein sequence: CASSRVGGPQETQYF. The full variable domain, rest sourced from reference TRBV9 and TRBJ2-5, is DSGVTQTPKHLITATGQRVTLRCSPRSGDLSVYWYQQSLDQGLQFLIQYYNGEERAKGNILERFSAQQFPDLHSELNLSSLELGDSALYFCASSRVGGPQETQYFGPGTRLLVL.